The 7 T cell receptor beta chains below come from one sample, sequenced in a study of cytomegalovirus exposure and HLA in healthy donors. It was with 60 Vbeta and 13 Jbeta primers that the PCR ran. The assay was immunoSEQ multiplex PCR, and TCRdb's table has in-frame clones only and misses some. The repertoire consists of around 130,000 clones, with around 74% occurring once and the leading ten covering about 3%. The sample comprised PBMCs. These TCRs come from a man younger than 45 in good health and CMV-seronegative.

This chain uses TRBV6-5 with TRBJ1-4, with TRBD1 matching 8 bases. Trimming cost V 4 bases and J 8 bases; bases outside gene matches: 12. CDR1 is MNHEY and CDR2 is SVGAGI in the germline V gene. This CDR3 is 16 amino acids long. The CDR3 nucleotides read TGTGCCAGCAGTTTCGCGAAAGTGACAGGGGAGGAAAAACTGTTTTTT. Its translation: CASSFAKVTGEEKLFF.

This clone was detected a few times. The rearrangement joins TRBV6-1 to TRBJ2-1; D possibly corresponds to TRBD2 (5 bases). Trimming removed 6 bases from V and 9 bases from J, with 12 bases in between. CDR3 length equals 12 residues. Germline V gene data show CDR1 as MNHNS and CDR2 as SASEGT. CDR3 loop: CASSRRGSEQFF. The DNA for the CDR3 is TGTGCCAGCAGCAGACGTGGGAGTGAGCAGTTCTTC.

This clone was picked up a small number of times. This chain joins TRBV27 and TRBJ2-7; D possibly corresponds to TRBD1 (6 bases). The V gene's germline CDR1 is MNHEY and CDR2 SMNVEV (reference sequence). CDR3 size: 13 residues. V dropped 6 bases and J dropped 5 bases, with 14 bases sitting between them. The CDR3: CASSPGQIHEQYF. Written as DNA, the CDR3 is TGTGCCAGCAGCCCTGGACAGATCCACGAGCAGTACTTC.

This clone turned up a few times. The rearrangement joins TRBV6-5 to TRBJ2-7; 11 bases match TRBD2. The CDR3 runs 15 residues. CDR1 and CDR2 (germline): MNHEY, SVGAGI. The J segment lost 2 bases and the V segment lost 4 bases, leaving 4 bases of the junction unmatched. This CDR3 reads CASSSSGGLAYEQYF. The CDR3 coding sequence is TGTGCCAGCAGTTCTAGCGGGGGGCTCGCCTACGAGCAGTACTTC.

The chain combines TRBV5-1 with TRBJ2-1; TRBD1 agrees at 8 bases. Germline CDR1 and CDR2: SGHRS and YFSETQ. The CDR3 has 14 residues. After removal of 2 bases from V and 7 bases from J, the junction contained 5 bases not matched to a gene. DNA of the CDR3: TGCGCCAGCAGCTTAGGACAGGGATCAAATGAGCAGTTCTTC. Protein product: CASSLGQGSNEQFF.

As to this clone: Here the CDR3 omits its conserved ending phenylalanine or tryptophan, so a read error is the likely source. The DNA is left out, because the CDR3 cannot be placed on it with certainty; the CDR3 is given as TCRdb lists it. The gene calls are TRBV6-1 and TRBJ1-1; TRBD1, the table's D call, lacks a check against the DNA. Germline CDR1 and CDR2: MNHNS and SASEGT. The CDR3 sequence runs 14 residues, both termini included. The CDR3 loop is CASSERTGRTEALV.

This clone was seen just once. This rearrangement joins TRBV4-3 to TRBJ2-5, with a tentative D call TRBD1 (6 bases). From germline, CDR1 is LGHNA and CDR2 YSLEER. The V end was cut by 4 bases, the J end by 0 bases, with 12 bases between. The CDR3 runs to 15 residues. The CDR3 bases are TGCGCCAGCAGCCGGGCGACAGGCTACCAAGAGACCCAGTACTTC. Its protein product is CASSRATGYQETQYF.